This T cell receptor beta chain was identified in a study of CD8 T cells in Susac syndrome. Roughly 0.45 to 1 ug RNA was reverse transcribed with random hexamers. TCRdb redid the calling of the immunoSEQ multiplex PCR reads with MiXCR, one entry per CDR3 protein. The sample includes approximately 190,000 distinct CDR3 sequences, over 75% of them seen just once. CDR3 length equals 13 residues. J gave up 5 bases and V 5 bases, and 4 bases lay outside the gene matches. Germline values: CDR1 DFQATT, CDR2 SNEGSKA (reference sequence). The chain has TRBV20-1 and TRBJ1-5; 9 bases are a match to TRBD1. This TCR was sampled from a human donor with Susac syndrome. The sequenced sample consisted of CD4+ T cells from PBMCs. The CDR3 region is CSAGQGKDQPQHF. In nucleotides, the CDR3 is TGCAGTGCTGGACAGGGGAAAGATCAGCCCCAGCATTTT.